Reported below is one TCR beta chain. What it recognizes is unknown. The data were obtained in a study of T cell therapy after organ transplantation. Profiling relied on immunoSEQ multiplex PCR, and the TCRdb table lists in-frame clones only, not all of them. The repertoire holds tens of thousands of clones, with about 83% as singletons. General study points: Few nonresponder expansions may reflect low coverage from poor CD8+ yield. Nonresponders had marked pretherapy clonal expansions and little post-therapy change. Endogenous clonotypes not in therapy products appeared after therapy alongside transferred ones. Confounding by concurrent antirejection or antiviral medications was not assessed.

Noted time point: 20-29 weeks after completion of therapy. The source is a human patient who had received a solid organ transplant and had CMV disease. Some T cells may be graft donor cells. The sample here was CD8+ T cells from blood, taken after autologous CMV-specific T cell therapy.

The CDR3 nucleotides read TGTGCCAGCAGCGTTTCTAGCGGGCGGGGTGACGAGCAGTACTTC. Protein product: CASSVSSGRGDEQYF. The genes are TRBV6-1 and TRBJ2-7, with 8 bases that match TRBD2. The germline V gene has CDR1 MNHNS and CDR2 SASEGT. V was pared by 6 bases and J by 5 bases, with 12 bases of the junction left unmatched. The CDR3 has 15 amino acids.